This TCR beta chain was profiled in a study of Graves' ophthalmopathy and Graves' hyperthyroidism. Using RNA transcripts, the TCR beta CDR3 regions were amplified. First-round RT-PCR relied on HTBI primers, and a second-round multiplex PCR came next. TCRdb itself ran the multiplex PCR reads through MiXCR, one entry per CDR3 protein. Of roughly 420,000 distinct CDR3 sequences detected, over 20% appear once; the ten largest clones hold 3%. This CDR3 spans 15 amino acids. Germline lookup yields CDR1 DFQATT and CDR2 SNEGSKA (reference sequence). Trimming cost V 0 bases and J 4 bases; bases outside gene matches: 6. This clonotype occurred many times.

The material sequenced was peripheral blood. The receptor comes from a woman between 18 and 29 years old with stable Graves' hyperthyroidism. This sequence joins TRBV20-1 and TRBJ2-5; 9 nucleotides agree with TRBD1. The CDR3 reads CSARDGTGSRETQYF. As DNA, the CDR3 is TGCAGTGCTAGAGATGGGACAGGGTCAAGAGAGACCCAGTACTTC.